The 13 T cell receptor beta chains listed next were all sequenced from one sample in a study of blood T cell repertoires in COVID-19. The repertoire was sequenced with immunoSEQ multiplex PCR; TCRdb's copy has only in-frame clones and lacks some. Counted here are around 140,000 clones, 86% occurring once; the ten biggest clones make up about an eighth. The sequenced sample consisted of peripheral blood. The receptors stem from a woman in her 70s with COVID-19, enrolled during active disease.

This sequence joins TRBV5-8 and TRBJ1-6; TRBD1 agrees at 8 bases. This CDR3 has 16 residues. The germline gives CDR1 SGHTS, CDR2 YDEGEE. Unmatched junction bases numbered 10, after V lost 2 bases and J lost 9 bases. The CDR3 coding sequence is TGTGCCAGCAGCTTCCATACCGGGACAGGCTTTTCACCCCTCCACTTT. This gives the protein CASSFHTGTGFSPLHF.

The chain is built from TRBV7-9 and TRBJ2-1, with 7 nucleotides matching TRBD1. Germline V lookup: CDR1 SEHNR, CDR2 FQNEAQ (reference sequence). The junction had 10 bases not matched to a gene; V was cut back by 5 bases and J by 9 bases. The CDR3 is made up of 14 amino acids. The DNA for the CDR3 is TGTGCCAGCAGCCAGCAGACAGGGAGCAGTGAGCAGTTCTTC. Its translation is CASSQQTGSSEQFF.

The chain is built from TRBV5-4 and TRBJ1-4, with D possibly being TRBD1 (6 bases). Looked up from germline, CDR1 is SGHNT and CDR2 is YYREEE (reference sequence). Trimming pared 2 bases from V and 10 bases from J, leaving 15 bases between. CDR3 length equals 14 residues. The CDR3 nucleotides read TGTGCCAGCAGCTTCGGACCAGGGGAAGGAAAACTGTTTTTT. This gives the protein CASSFGPGEGKLFF.

The chain links TRBV28 to TRBJ2-7; tentatively, D is TRBD2 (5 bases). The CDR3 spans 12 residues. Per germline, CDR1 MDHEN and CDR2 SYDVKM. The V and J ends lost 9 bases and 4 bases respectively, with 13 bases between them. The CDR3 spells CARKNEGYEQYF. CDR3 in DNA: TGTGCCAGAAAAAACGAGGGTTACGAGCAGTACTTC.

The rearrangement joins TRBV19 to TRBJ1-6; D might be TRBD1 (5 bases). The CDR3 runs 15 residues. The V gene lost 3 bases and the J gene lost 8 bases, with 14 bases spanning the gap. Germline V gives CDR1 LNHDA, CDR2 SQIVND (reference sequence). The CDR3 spells CASSIHWQGDSPLHF. The CDR3 bases are TGTGCCAGTAGTATCCACTGGCAGGGCGATTCACCCCTCCACTTT.

For the CDR3, the DNA is TGTGCCAGTACACCCCACACGGGGGGGGGCACAGATACGCAGTATTTT. Translation: CASTPHTGGGTDTQYF. V usage is TRBV6-6 and J usage is TRBJ2-3, with 8 bases that match TRBD2. The junction had 12 bases not matched to a gene; V was cut back by 9 bases and J by 1 base. In germline, CDR1 is MNHNY, CDR2 SVGAGI (reference sequence). The CDR3 runs to 16 residues.

This clone turned up a few times. This chain links TRBV29-1 with TRBJ1-4; 7 nucleotides line up with TRBD1. Germline V gene lookup returns CDR1 SQVTM and CDR2 ANQGSEA. V lost 7 bases, J lost 5 bases, and 7 bases stayed unmatched. This CDR3 is built from 13 residues. The CDR3 nucleotides are TGCAGCGGCCGACAGGGAGGAAATGAAAAACTGTTTTTT. Protein sequence: CSGRQGGNEKLFF.

The chain employs TRBV5-1 and TRBJ2-1; D is undetermined. The CDR3 has 14 amino acids. V was shortened by 4 bases and J by 5 bases, with 13 bases between the two germline ends. Looked up from germline, CDR1 is SGHRS and CDR2 is YFSETQ. CDR3 region: CASSLGSVNNEQFF. The CDR3 coding sequence is TGCGCCAGCAGCCTCGGGTCCGTAAACAATGAGCAGTTCTTC.

This clone was counted a few times. This chain connects TRBV6-2 or TRBV6-3 to TRBJ2-3, with 7 bases identical to TRBD2. CDR1 is MNHEY and CDR2 is SVGEGT in the germline V gene. This CDR3 region has 15 residues. After removal of 4 bases from V and 1 base from J, the junction contained 5 bases not matched to a gene. The CDR3 reads CASSSQRGGTDTQYF. The CDR3 nucleotides read TGTGCCAGCAGTTCCCAGCGGGGCGGCACAGATACGCAGTATTTT.

CDR3 sequence (DNA): TGCGCCAGCAGCTTGGGCTACAACACCGGGGAGCTGTTTTTT. Translated: CASSLGYNTGELFF. The chain combines TRBV5-1 with TRBJ2-2; D gene ambiguous. Per germline, CDR1 SGHRS and CDR2 YFSETQ. Trimming removed 0 bases at V and 2 bases at J, with 5 bases between. The CDR3 runs 14 residues.

V is TRBV4-1 and J is TRBJ2-7; 7 bases map to TRBD1. The ends lost 4 bases at V and 1 base at J; junction bases unmatched: 16. CDR3 size: 18 residues. The germline gives CDR1 MGHRA, CDR2 YSYEKL. The CDR3 reads CASSRSGQLIENSYEQYF. As DNA, the CDR3 is TGCGCCAGCAGCCGATCGGGACAGCTAATTGAAAATTCCTACGAGCAGTACTTC.

V gene TRBV5-6 combines with J gene TRBJ1-1; maybe TRBD1 (5 bases). The germline V gene has CDR1 SGHDT and CDR2 YYEEEE. Trimming took 0 bases from V and 7 from J, leaving 13 bases between them. CDR3 length: 14 amino acids. This CDR3 is CASSLERGANEAFF. The DNA for the CDR3 is TGTGCCAGCAGCTTGGAAAGGGGCGCAAATGAAGCTTTCTTT.

The CDR3: CASSEGRVGNQPQHF. Here the CDR3 DNA reads TGTGCCAGCAGTGAAGGCAGGGTCGGCAATCAGCCCCAGCATTTT. The gene calls are TRBV6-1 and TRBJ1-5, with D possibly matching TRBD1 (5 bases). The CDR3 consists of 15 residues. V lost 1 base to trimming and J lost 2 bases, with 9 bases between them. CDR1 is MNHNS, CDR2 SASEGT, per germline.